The present entry profiles one T cell receptor (beta chain) with its context. This clone was counted many times. Its cognate antigen has yet to be identified. Within one base of it there is no much larger clone, and no base qualities were kept. The library came from PCR. TCRdb shows the sequencer as Illumina HiSeq 4000. High-throughput sequencing was used to profile the CDR3 region of the TCR beta-chain in every patient. Per the source publication's procedure: Drawing on CDR3 differences between clinicopathological groups, the researchers built a classifier meant to tell apart patients with distant-metastatic papillary thyroid cancer. Repertoire diversity was assessed with the Shannon index, and tumor-blood repertoire similarity with the Morisita-Horn index. Using fastp trimming at Q25 and MiXCR clonotype assembly, TCRdb reanalyzed the public sequencing data and kept in-frame beta chains. TCRdb, not the original authors, processed these V and J calls. For this sample the table gives about 40,000 clones, of which 18% were detected only once. The ten largest clones take up about an eighth of the sample.

The data stem from a study of metastatic and nonmetastatic thyroid tumors (dated by TCRdb to the early 2020s). The study in broad terms: Repertoires from peripheral blood and from tumor or nodule tissue samples of malignant and benign thyroid patients were compared.

General findings and caveats noted by the study authors: In both blood and tumor samples, TCR beta diversity was reported to be significantly higher in malignant tumors than in benign nodules.

None of the patients had been given any treatment before thyroid surgery. Using T-cell receptor beta sequencing, the study looked back at clinical samples from patients collected from about 2011 to 2018. The CDR3 numbers 13 residues from cysteine through phenylalanine. Of all the DNA, just the CDR3 is kept, 39 bases in frame from base 1. At the junction V is shortened by 3 bases and J by 3 bases, with 12 bases in between. CDR1 and CDR2, per the germline V gene (reference sequence), are DFQATT and SNEGSKA. The sequenced material came from tumor tissue. This TCR was recovered from a female donor with papillary thyroid cancer or a benign thyroid nodule (not recorded which). Some clones in this sample may be carry-over from other donors' samples. The chain joins TRBV20-1 to TRBJ2-7; TRBD2 is a weak D gene call, 6 bases matching. Read as DNA, the sequence is TGCAGTGCTAGGGTGCCGGGGGACTACGAGCAGTACTTC. Its amino acids are CSARVPGDYEQYF.